The source of this T cell receptor (beta chain) is a study of cytomegalovirus exposure and HLA in healthy donors. The V gene's germline CDR1 is SGHKS and CDR2 YYEKEE (reference sequence). The length of the CDR3 is 14 residues. The V and J ends lost 5 bases and 5 bases, in that order; junction bases with no gene match: 7. The table came from immunoSEQ multiplex PCR; TCRdb's copy has only in-frame clones and leaves some out. This repertoire shows roughly 150,000 clones, 96% found once; its top ten account for under 0.9%. Sequences were obtained from PBMCs. This clonotype originated in a young woman in good health and CMV-seronegative. This chain joins TRBV5-5 and TRBJ1-5; 7 nucleotides line up with TRBD1. The CDR3 DNA follows: TGTGCCAGCAGACAAACAGGGGAGCATCAGCCCCAGCATTTT. Its protein is CASRQTGEHQPQHF.